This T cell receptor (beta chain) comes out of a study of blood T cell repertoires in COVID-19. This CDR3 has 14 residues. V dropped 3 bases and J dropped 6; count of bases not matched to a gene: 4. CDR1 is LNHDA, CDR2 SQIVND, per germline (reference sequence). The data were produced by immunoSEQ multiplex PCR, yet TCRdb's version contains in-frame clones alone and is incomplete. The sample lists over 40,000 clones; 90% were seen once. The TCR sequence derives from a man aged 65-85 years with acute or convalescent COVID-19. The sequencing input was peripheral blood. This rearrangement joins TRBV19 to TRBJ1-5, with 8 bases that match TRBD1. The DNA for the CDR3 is TGTGCCAGTAGTATCGGGACAGGCACTCAGCCCCAGCATTTT. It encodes CASSIGTGTQPQHF.